This TCR beta chain came from a study of tumor and adjacent non-tumor tissue in lung cancer. Turning to the study itself: The patients, 10 to 11 men and 5 women, were about 31 to 76 with stage I to III disease. Study-wide results and limits: Normal lung showed higher cumulative top 100 clone frequency than tumor. Higher tumor TCR diversity was associated with shorter survival.

Of note for this clonotype: Its matching antigen is unknown. One end of the junction is discordant with germline, which a read error may explain.

Three rounds of nested PCR, following a modified ARM-PCR protocol, produced the TCRbeta library. One entry per CDR3 protein results from TCRdb running MiXCR on the multiplex PCR reads. The sample lists 40,000 to 60,000 distinct CDR3 sequences, less than 70% seen once, with around 28% in the top ten. RNA was extracted from bulk tissue without any cell sorting. Distant lung tissue was collected more than 3 cm away from the tumor edge. Germline CDR1 reads SNHLY; CDR2 reads FYNNEI. There are 14 residues in the CDR3. The rearrangement uses TRBV2 and TRBJ1-1; no reliable D call. This sequence was found in a woman aged 70-85 years with non-small cell lung cancer. What was sequenced was distant non-tumor lung tissue. The CDR3: CASNRGPLNSEAFF. The CDR3, as DNA: TGTGCCAGCAACCGGGGTCCTTTGAACTCTGAAGCTTTCTTT. The full variable domain, rest sourced from reference TRBV2 and TRBJ1-1, is EPEVTQTPSHQVTQMGQEVILRCVPISNHLYFYWYRQILGQKVEFLVSFYNNEISEKSEIFDDQFSVERPDGSNFTLKIRSTKLEDSAMYFCASNRGPLNSEAFFGQGTRLTVV.